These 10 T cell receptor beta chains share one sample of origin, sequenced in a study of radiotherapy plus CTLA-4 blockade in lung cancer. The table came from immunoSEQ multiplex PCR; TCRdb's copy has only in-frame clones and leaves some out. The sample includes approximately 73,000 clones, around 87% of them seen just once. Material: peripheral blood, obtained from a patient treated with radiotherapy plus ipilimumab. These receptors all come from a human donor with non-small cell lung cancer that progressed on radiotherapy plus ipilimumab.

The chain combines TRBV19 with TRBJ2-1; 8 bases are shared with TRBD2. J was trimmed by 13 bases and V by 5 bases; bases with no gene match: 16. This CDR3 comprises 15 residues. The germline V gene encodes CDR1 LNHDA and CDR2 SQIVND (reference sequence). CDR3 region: CASSPGTVSGKGQFF. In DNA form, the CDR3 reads TGTGCCAGTAGTCCCGGGACCGTTAGCGGGAAAGGTCAGTTCTTC.

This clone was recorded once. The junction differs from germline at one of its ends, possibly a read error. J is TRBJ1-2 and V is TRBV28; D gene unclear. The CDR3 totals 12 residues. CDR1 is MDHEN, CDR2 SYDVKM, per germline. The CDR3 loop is CASSLPKRRVAF. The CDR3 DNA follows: TGTGCCAGCAGTTTACCCAAAAGGAGAGTCGCCTTC.

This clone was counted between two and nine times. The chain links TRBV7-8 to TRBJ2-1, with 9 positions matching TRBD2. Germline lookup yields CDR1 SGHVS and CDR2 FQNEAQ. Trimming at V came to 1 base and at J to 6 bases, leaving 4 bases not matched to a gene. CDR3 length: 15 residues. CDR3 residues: CASSLGGRATNEQFF. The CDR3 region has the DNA TGTGCCAGCAGCTTAGGCGGGAGGGCCACCAATGAGCAGTTCTTC.

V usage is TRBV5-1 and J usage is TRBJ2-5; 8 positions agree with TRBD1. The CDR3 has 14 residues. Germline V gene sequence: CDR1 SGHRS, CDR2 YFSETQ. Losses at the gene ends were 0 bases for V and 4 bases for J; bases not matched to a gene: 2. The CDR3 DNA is TGCGCCAGCAGCTTGGGACAGGGGCTAGAGACCCAGTACTTC. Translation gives CASSLGQGLETQYF.

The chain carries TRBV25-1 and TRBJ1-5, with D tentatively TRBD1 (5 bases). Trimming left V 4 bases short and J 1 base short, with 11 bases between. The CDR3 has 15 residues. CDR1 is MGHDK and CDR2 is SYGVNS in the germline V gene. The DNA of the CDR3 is TGTGCCAGCAGTGGGGACGGTAACAGCAATCAGCCCCAGCATTTT. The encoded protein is CASSGDGNSNQPQHF.

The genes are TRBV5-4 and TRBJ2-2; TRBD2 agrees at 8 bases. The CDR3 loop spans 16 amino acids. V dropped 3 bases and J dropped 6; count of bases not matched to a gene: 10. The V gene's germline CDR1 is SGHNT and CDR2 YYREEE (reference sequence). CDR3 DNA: TGTGCCAGCAGCTCAGGGACCGGGGGGGGTCCCGGGGAGCTGTTTTTT. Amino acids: CASSSGTGGGPGELFF.

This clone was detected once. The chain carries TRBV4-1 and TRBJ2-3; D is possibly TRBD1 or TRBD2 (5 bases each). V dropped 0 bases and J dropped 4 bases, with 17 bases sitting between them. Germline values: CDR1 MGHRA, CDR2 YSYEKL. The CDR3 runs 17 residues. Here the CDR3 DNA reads TGCGCCAGCAGCCAAGATCTCAGGGACCCGAGGGCAGATACGCAGTATTTT. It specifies CASSQDLRDPRADTQYF.

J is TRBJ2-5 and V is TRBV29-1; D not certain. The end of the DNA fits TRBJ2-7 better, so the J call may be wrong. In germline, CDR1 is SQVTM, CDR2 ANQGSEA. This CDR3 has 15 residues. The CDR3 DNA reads TGCAGCGTCCTGAAATTAGAGCACAAAAACTACGAGCAGTACTTC. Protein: CSVLKLEHKNYEQYF.

The CDR3 DNA sequence: TGTGCCAGCAGCGTAGGGGAGGGGGCTAGTAACACTGAAGCTTTCTTT. As protein: CASSVGEGASNTEAFF. The rearrangement links TRBV9 to TRBJ1-1; 7 positions agree with TRBD1. Germline CDR1 reads SGDLS; CDR2 reads YYNGEE. The CDR3 is made up of 16 amino acids. V lost 0 bases to trimming and J lost 2 bases; unmatched junction nucleotides: 7.

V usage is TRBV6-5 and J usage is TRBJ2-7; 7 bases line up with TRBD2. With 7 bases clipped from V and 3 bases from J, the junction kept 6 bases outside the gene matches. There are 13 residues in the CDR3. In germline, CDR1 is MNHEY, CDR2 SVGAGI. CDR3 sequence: CASTSTSLYEQYF. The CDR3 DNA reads TGTGCCAGCACCTCGACTAGCCTCTACGAGCAGTACTTC.